This TCR beta chain derives from a study of cytomegalovirus exposure and HLA in healthy donors. Findings of the study overall: As was reported, the classifier diagnosed cytomegalovirus status with high specificity and sensitivity. The authors confirmed in vitro that a few CMV-associated chains were specific for CMV antigens. Investigators reported 164 TCR beta chains as tied to cytomegalovirus.

V was trimmed by 7 bases and J by 5 bases, leaving 14 bases between them. Looked up from germline, CDR1 is SNHLY and CDR2 is FYNNEI. This CDR3 is built from 14 residues. Of note for this clone: No antigen is known for it.

TCRdb keeps only in-frame clones here, not all; method: immunoSEQ multiplex PCR. The table records around 300,000 clones, about 86% of them present only once. Sequenced material: PBMCs. The chain joins TRBV2 to TRBJ1-4, with D tentatively TRBD1 (5 bases). The TCR originated in a woman younger than 30 in good health and CMV-seronegative. As DNA, the CDR3 is TGTGCCAGCATCGGGGGACTGAAGAATGAAAAACTGTTTTTT. Its protein product is CASIGGLKNEKLFF. The whole variable domain, filled in from reference TRBV2 and TRBJ1-4, reads EPEVTQTPSHQVTQMGQEVILRCVPISNHLYFYWYRQILGQKVEFLVSFYNNEISEKSEIFDDQFSVERPDGSNFTLKIRSTKLEDSAMYFCASIGGLKNEKLFFGSGTQLSVL.